Sequencing of this T cell receptor (beta chain) was carried out in a study of CD8 T cells in ankylosing spondylitis. TCRdb re-analysed the 5' RACE reads in MiXCR, keeping a single row per CDR3 protein. Of about 440,000 distinct CDR3 sequences in the sample, more than 15% were seen once. Concerning this clonotype itself: Its matching antigen is unknown.

Findings and caveats of the study: Made up of roughly 8 highly homologous variants, a TCR beta motif appeared characteristic of ankylosing spondylitis blood. Reactive arthritis synovial fluid and blood previously showed some of these motif variants.

V lost 3 bases, J lost 7 bases, and 11 bases lay in between. Germline assignment: CDR1 SGDLS and CDR2 YYNGEE. CDR3 length: 14 amino acids. This TCR derives from a male donor with ankylosing spondylitis. The sequenced sample consisted of blood, either unsorted or a sorted T cell fraction (not recorded which). The V call is TRBV9, the J call TRBJ1-6; perhaps TRBD1 as D (5 bases). CDR3 residues: CASSGIGVNSPLHF. The CDR3 bases are TGTGCCAGCAGCGGAATAGGGGTGAATTCACCCCTCCACTTT.